The 10 T cell receptor beta chains given below trace back to one sample, sequenced in a study of blood T cell repertoires in COVID-19. Produced via immunoSEQ multiplex PCR; TCRdb's table is partial and in-frame only. This sample has around 290,000 clones; roughly 90% occur once, and the top ten carry roughly 1.1%. The specimen was PBMCs or T cells enriched from blood (not recorded which). These receptors all come from a young woman who had recovered from COVID-19.

The rearrangement uses TRBV28 and TRBJ2-7; 7 nucleotides align to TRBD2. Germline V gene lookup returns CDR1 MDHEN and CDR2 SYDVKM. The length of the CDR3 is 16 residues. Trimming removed 5 bases from V and 8 bases from J; junction bases left unmatched: 18. CDR3 bases: TGTGCCAGCAGTCCCTCGGGAGCGGGACTCCTACGTAAGCAGTACTTC. Translating it yields CASSPSGAGLLRKQYF.

This clone was counted a single time. The chain links TRBV27 to TRBJ1-6, with 7 positions matching TRBD1. This CDR3 spans 14 amino acids. Germline-derived CDR1 and CDR2 are MNHEY and SMNVEV (reference sequence). The junction had 5 bases not matched to a gene; V was cut back by 6 bases and J by 6 bases. The CDR3 region is CASRMTGPNSPLHF. Here the CDR3 DNA reads TGTGCCAGCAGGATGACAGGGCCTAATTCACCCCTCCACTTT.

The CDR3, as DNA: TGTGCCAGTAGCACCGGGACAGGCCACTCCTACGAGCAGTACTTC. This translates into CASSTGTGHSYEQYF. The chain joins TRBV19 to TRBJ2-7, with TRBD1 identical over 8 bases. This CDR3 is built from 15 residues. V lost 6 bases, J lost 0 bases, and 7 bases stayed unmatched. Germline V gene lookup returns CDR1 LNHDA and CDR2 SQIVND (reference sequence).

This chain links TRBV15 with TRBJ1-1; 9 nucleotides agree with TRBD1. The CDR3 sequence is 13 residues long. Germline V gene sequence: CDR1 LNHNV, CDR2 YYDKDF (reference sequence). V shed 6 bases and J 5 bases; nucleotides not matched to a gene: 4. The CDR3 DNA follows: TGTGCCACCAGACGGACAGGGGTAACTGAAGCTTTCTTT. Its translation is CATRRTGVTEAFF. The full variable domain, in which reference TRBV15 and TRBJ1-1 provide the parts outside the CDR3, is DAMVIQNPRYQVTQFGKPVTLSCSQTLNHNVMYWYQQKSSQAPKLLFHYYDKDFNNEADTPDNFQSRRPNTSFCFLDIRSPGLGDTAMYLCATRRTGVTEAFFGQGTRLTVV.

The genes are TRBV4-3 and TRBJ2-7; no definite D call. This CDR3 is built from 14 residues. Germline V gene data show CDR1 as LGHNA and CDR2 as YSLEER. Trimming took off 4 bases at V and 0 bases at J, with 10 bases between the two ends. The CDR3 protein is CASSPLGVSYEQYF. The CDR3 DNA follows: TGCGCCAGCAGCCCCTTGGGCGTCTCCTACGAGCAGTACTTC.

V is TRBV3-1 (or the pseudogene TRBV3-2) and J is TRBJ1-3; D gene unclear. The CDR3 loop spans 15 amino acids. Trimming removed 0 bases at V and 0 bases at J, with 6 bases between. Germline CDR1 LGHDT, CDR2 YNNKEL (reference sequence). For the CDR3, the DNA is TGTGCCAGCAGCCAAGACGGGAACTCTGGAAACACCATATATTTT. It specifies CASSQDGNSGNTIYF.

The chain combines TRBV7-6 with TRBJ2-2, with 7 bases identical to TRBD2. The junction had 5 bases not matched to a gene; V was cut back by 1 base and J by 0 bases. The CDR3 is 17 amino acids. The germline V gene has CDR1 SGHVS and CDR2 FNYEAQ. The CDR3: CASSLGAGQANTGELFF. CDR3 DNA sequence: TGTGCCAGCAGCTTAGGAGCGGGGCAAGCGAACACCGGGGAGCTGTTTTTT.

The chain combines TRBV29-1 with TRBJ1-5; 8 positions agree with TRBD1. The V and J ends lost 5 bases and 2 bases, in that order; junction bases with no gene match: 11. The V gene's germline CDR1 is SQVTM and CDR2 ANQGSEA. The length of the CDR3 is 16 residues. The CDR3 sequence is CSVKEDRGQGNQPQHF. For the CDR3, the DNA is TGCAGCGTTAAGGAAGACAGGGGACAAGGCAATCAGCCCCAGCATTTT.

The V call is TRBV15, the J call TRBJ2-7; TRBD2 matches at 7 bases. The V gene's germline CDR1 is LNHNV and CDR2 YYDKDF (reference sequence). This CDR3 has 15 amino acids. V lost 0 bases, J lost 7 bases, and 9 bases stayed unmatched. In nucleotides, the CDR3 is TGTGCCACCAGCAGAGAGGGGAGGGGCTTTGGGGAGCAGTACTTC. Amino acids: CATSREGRGFGEQYF. The complete variable domain, with remaining parts taken from reference TRBV15 and TRBJ2-7, reads DAMVIQNPRYQVTQFGKPVTLSCSQTLNHNVMYWYQQKSSQAPKLLFHYYDKDFNNEADTPDNFQSRRPNTSFCFLDIRSPGLGDTAMYLCATSREGRGFGEQYFGPGTRLTVT.

This sequence joins TRBV29-1 and TRBJ2-3; D may be TRBD1 (7 bases). Trimming removed 6 bases at V and 5 bases at J, with 12 bases between. CDR3 length equals 12 residues. The germline V gene encodes CDR1 SQVTM and CDR2 ANQGSEA. Here the CDR3 reads CSVNQGGDTQYF. The CDR3 DNA sequence: TGCAGCGTAAACCAGGGGGGAGATACGCAGTATTTT.